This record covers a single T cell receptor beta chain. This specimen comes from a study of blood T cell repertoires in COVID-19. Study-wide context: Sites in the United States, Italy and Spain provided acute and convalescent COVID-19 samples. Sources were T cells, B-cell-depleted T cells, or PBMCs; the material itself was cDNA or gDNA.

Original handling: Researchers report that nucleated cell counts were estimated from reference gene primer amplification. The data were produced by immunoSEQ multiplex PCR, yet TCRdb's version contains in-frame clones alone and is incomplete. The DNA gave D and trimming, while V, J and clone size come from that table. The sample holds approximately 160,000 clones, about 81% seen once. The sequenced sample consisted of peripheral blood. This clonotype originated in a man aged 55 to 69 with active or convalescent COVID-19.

The CDR3 loop is CASSLAGGTGSIRTDTQYF. In nucleotides, the CDR3 is TGCGCCAGCAGCTTGGCCGGAGGGACAGGGTCCATCCGCACAGATACGCAGTATTTT. This chain links TRBV5-1 with TRBJ2-3; 9 bases fit TRBD1. The CDR3 spans 19 residues. Losses at the gene ends were 0 bases for V and 1 base for J; bases not matched to a gene: 12. Per the germline V gene, CDR1 is SGHRS and CDR2 is YFSETQ.